This T cell receptor (beta chain) comes out of a study of vaccination and CD4 T cells after COVID-19 (dated by TCRdb to 2021 to 2024). For the study in its entirety: In the convalescent cohort there were six males and four females, among whom were two Hispanic individuals, seven Caucasians, two Asians and one multiracial person. In control cultures, a CEFX viral epitope pool was used as positive control, an HIV-1 Nef peptide pool was used as negative control, or no peptide was added. An earlier paper using these donors assessed, at the TCR clonotype level, memory CD4+ T cell crossreactivity between SARS-CoV-2 and common cold coronavirus spike proteins. Post-vaccine blood samples were collected a median of about 69 days after the second vaccine dose, ranging from about 13 to 250 days. Post-COVID blood samples were collected from convalescent patients a median of approximately 100 days after diagnosis, with a range of about 30 to 170 days. Participants received two doses of either the Pfizer-BioNTech BNT162b2 vaccine (n=8) or the Moderna mRNA-1273 vaccine (n=2). Overlapping spike peptide pools from SARS-CoV-2 and from the common cold coronaviruses HCoV-NL63, HCoV-OC43 and HCoV-229E were used as culture stimuli. In around 9 COVID-19 convalescent patients and a few infection-naive healthy vaccine recipients, researchers compared the spike-specific CD4+ TCR repertoire from before mRNA vaccination with the repertoire from after. Broader findings and caveats from the paper: Only a relatively small number of convalescent patients were included in the study, and early timepoints following natural infection were not analyzed. Among the post-vaccine SARS-CoV-2-reactive clones in convalescent patients, a median approximately 90% showed up only after vaccination, which suggests vaccine-specific priming. An increase in the median number of SARS-CoV-2-reactive clonotypes from 20 to 25 after infection to some 40 after vaccination was observed, but the change was not found to be significant. In convalescent patients, nearly all vaccine-specific clones (304 of 307) were found to be mono-reactive for SARS-CoV-2 spike rather than cross-reactive with common cold coronaviruses.

This specimen's treatment or condition label, per the study, means: roughly 11-day PBMC culture with coronavirus spike peptide pools or control peptides (ViraFEST assay). CD4+ T cells from unexposed donors were collected before the COVID-19 pandemic (2011-2018). The study used the ViraFEST assay, which expanded antigen-specific T cells with peptide pools and then identified expanded clonotypes by TCR sequencing. PBMCs were cultured at approximately 2 million per well in IMDM supplemented with approximately 5% human AB serum and 8 to 10 IU/ml IL-2, with about 10 ug/ml peptide pools added. On days 3 and 7, half of the culture medium was replaced with fresh IL-2-containing medium. Once the cells had been in culture for 10 days, the EasySep CD4+ T cell isolation kit was used to isolate CD4+ T cells by negative selection. Unexposed donor CD4+ T cells were tested for reactivity to SARS-CoV-2 S and N and four common cold coronavirus spike pools, as cell number allowed. PBMCs were separated from whole blood using Ficoll-Paque Plus gradient centrifugation and then either used fresh or cryopreserved at -140C. Culture conditions were generally each tested in triplicate wells. Leukapheresis product for the unexposed donors was purchased commercially.

The library relied on PCR. DNA from cultured CD4+ T cells underwent TCR sequencing with the Oncomine TCR Beta short-read assay at the Johns Hopkins FTIC core. The QIAamp micro DNA kit was used to extract genomic DNA from the cultured CD4+ T cells. Oncomine TCR Beta libraries made from cultured CD4+ T cells were pooled using unique dual indexes and sequenced on an Illumina iSeq 100. The original pipeline was this. Non-productive sequences were removed, and CDR3s that did not start with C, did not end with F or W, or were shorter than 7 amino acids were discarded. The MANAFEST web application identified antigen-specific clonotypes by comparing peptide-stimulated wells against reference wells and other culture wells. An FDR below 0.05, an odds ratio above 5, and a productive frequency above 0.1% in at least two of three replicate wells were required for clones to be considered positive. Cross-reactive clonotypes were defined as significantly expanded in both SARS-CoV-2 spike wells and at least one common cold coronavirus spike condition. Using R version 3.6.1, CDR3 homology was evaluated through Levenshtein distances (stringdist) along with unrooted phylogenetic trees (ape). The public reads were reanalyzed by TCRdb: fastp trimming at Q25, MiXCR alignment, in-frame beta chains only. Rows with a matching CDR3 protein are joined into one entry that keeps the most common DNA and genes. TCRdb, not the authors, supplied the V and J calls. For this sample there are over 7,000 distinct CDR3 sequences; about a third appear just once. Of the sample, 28% is held by the ten largest clones.

As concerns this clonotype: This clone's antigen is unknown. There are no base qualities to consult, and no much larger clone falls within one base.

The sequence came from a human donor in good health. The specimen was CD4+ T cells from blood, cultured in vitro.

The DNA sequence follows: TGTGCCAGCAGCTTGGTCGGATCCTTTTGGCCCCTCCACGGCTACACCTTC. This is translated as CASSLVGSFWPLHGYTF. The chain uses TRBV7-8 and TRBJ1-2; the D gene assignment is ambiguous. Cut back by 3 bases and 8 bases, the V and J ends lie 25 bases apart. Sequences SGHVS (CDR1) and FQNEAQ (CDR2) are obtained from the germline V gene. From the cysteine through the phenylalanine, the CDR3 covers 17 amino acids. Left in the record is the CDR3 DNA by itself, 51 bases read in frame from the first base.